A single T cell receptor beta chain is shown here with its context. What it recognizes is unknown. Just one base apart from a much larger clone, this may be a read error. The sorted Tregs were CD4+CD25+CD127-/low cells. Constant-region reverse primers amplified full-length variable regions, followed by semi-nested Nested Universal Primer A PCR. One entry per CDR3 protein results from TCRdb running MiXCR on the 5' RACE reads. Of more than 7,500 distinct CDR3 sequences in the sample, 14% were seen once. Study-wide findings and caveats: In terms of TCR gene usage, tumor memory CD4+ T cells clustered together with blood and lymph node memory CD4+ cells, as well as with lymph node naive CD4+ cells. The larger-cohort validation was restricted to a single TCR beta V-J rearrangement rather than whole repertoires. Tumor-infiltrating Treg TCR alpha and beta sequences overlapped most with tumor naive CD4+ T cells, then blood naive.

The material sequenced was Tregs sorted from blood. The receptor's source is a female donor with breast cancer.

The DNA of the CDR3 is TGCGCCAGCAGCCAAGATCCACTCAGGGCCTGCGAGCAGTACTTC. Its translation is CASSQDPLRACEQYF. The chain uses TRBV4-3 and TRBJ2-7, with D possibly matching TRBD1 (5 bases). The CDR3 has 15 residues. Trimming removed 0 bases at V and 6 bases at J, with 15 bases between. Germline values: CDR1 LGHNA, CDR2 YSLEER.